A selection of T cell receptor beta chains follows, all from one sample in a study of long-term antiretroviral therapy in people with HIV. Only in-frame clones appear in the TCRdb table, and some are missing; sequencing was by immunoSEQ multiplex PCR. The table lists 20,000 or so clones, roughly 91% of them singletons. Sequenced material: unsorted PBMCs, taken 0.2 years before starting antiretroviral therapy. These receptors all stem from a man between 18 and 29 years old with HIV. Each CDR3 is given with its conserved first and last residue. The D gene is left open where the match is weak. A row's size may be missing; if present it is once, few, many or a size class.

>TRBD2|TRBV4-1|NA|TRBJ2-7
CASSQGPEREGREQYF
TGCGCCAGCAGCCAAGGACCCGAGCGGGAGGGCCGCGAGCAGTACTTC
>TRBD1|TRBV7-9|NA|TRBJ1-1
CASSRDRVVTEAFF
TGTGCCAGCAGCCGAGACAGGGTTGTGACTGAAGCTTTCTTT
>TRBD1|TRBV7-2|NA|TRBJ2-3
CASSYRDSLTDTQYF
TGTGCCAGCAGCTACCGGGACAGCCTCACAGATACGCAGTATTTT
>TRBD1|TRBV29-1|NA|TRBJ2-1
CSVGTGTSYNEQFF
TGCAGCGTTGGGACAGGGACCTCCTACAATGAGCAGTTCTTC
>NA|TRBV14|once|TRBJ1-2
CASSPLGASNYGYTF
TGTGCCAGCAGCCCACTGGGCGCCTCAAACTATGGCTACACCTTC
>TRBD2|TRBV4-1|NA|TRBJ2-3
CASSQDRRGGSTDTQYF
TGCGCCAGCAGCCAAGATAGGCGGGGGGGAAGCACAGATACGCAGTATTTT
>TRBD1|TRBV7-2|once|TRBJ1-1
CASSERTGRTEAFF
TGTGCCAGCAGCGAGCGGACAGGGAGGACTGAAGCTTTCTTT
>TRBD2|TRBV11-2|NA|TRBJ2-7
CASSQIGGYEQYF
TGTGCCAGCAGCCAAATCGGGGGGTACGAGCAGTACTTC
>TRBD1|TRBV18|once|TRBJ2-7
CASSPVDRGVYEQYF
TGTGCCAGCTCACCAGTGGACAGGGGTGTCTACGAGCAGTACTTC
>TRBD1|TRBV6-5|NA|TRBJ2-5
CASTTGTGAETQYF
TGTGCCAGCACGACCGGGACAGGGGCAGAGACCCAGTACTTC
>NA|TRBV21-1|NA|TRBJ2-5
CASSKGGLETQYF
TGTGCCAGCAGCAAAGGGGGCTTGGAGACCCAGTACTTC
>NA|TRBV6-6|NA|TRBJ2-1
CASSFVGLWNEQFF
TGTGCCAGCAGTTTTGTCGGACTATGGAATGAGCAGTTCTTC
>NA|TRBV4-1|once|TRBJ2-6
CASSPSPGRGANVLTF
TGCGCCAGCAGCCCCTCGCCCGGGCGTGGGGCCAACGTCCTGACTTTC
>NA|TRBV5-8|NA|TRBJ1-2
CASSLGRWDGNYGYTF
TGTGCCAGCAGCTTGGGGCGGTGGGACGGAAACTATGGCTACACCTTC
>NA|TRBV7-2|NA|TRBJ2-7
CASSPGSYEQYF
TGTGCCAGCAGCCCCGGCTCCTACGAGCAGTACTTC
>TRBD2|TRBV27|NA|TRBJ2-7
CASSLLASGSNEQYF
TGTGCCAGCAGTTTACTGGCTAGCGGGAGCAACGAGCAGTACTTC
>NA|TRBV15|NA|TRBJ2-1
CATSTREEQFF
TGTGCCACCAGCACACGGGAGGAGCAGTTCTTC
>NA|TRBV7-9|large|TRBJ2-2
CASSSSWGGELFF
TGTGCCAGCAGCTCGAGTTGGGGCGGGGAGCTGTTTTTT
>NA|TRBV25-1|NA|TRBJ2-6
CASGPLSSGANVLTF
TGTGCCAGCGGACCTCTATCATCTGGGGCCAACGTCCTGACTTTC
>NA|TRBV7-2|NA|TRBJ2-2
CASSLRDPVAGELFF
TGTGCCAGCAGCCTCCGGGACCCAGTCGCCGGGGAGCTGTTTTTT
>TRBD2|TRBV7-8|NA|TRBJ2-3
CASSLTAGGDLGDTQYF
TGTGCCAGCAGCCTAACGGCGGGGGGCGACCTTGGGGATACGCAGTATTTT
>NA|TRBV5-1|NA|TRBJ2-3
CASRQAGVTDTQYF
TGCGCCAGCAGACAGGCGGGTGTGACAGATACGCAGTATTTT
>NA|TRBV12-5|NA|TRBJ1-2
CASGPGGGRGGYTF
TGTGCTAGTGGTCCCGGGGGCGGCCGGGGTGGCTACACCTTC
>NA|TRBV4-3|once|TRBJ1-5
CASSQDMDSDQPQHF
TGCGCCAGCAGCCAAGATATGGACAGCGATCAGCCCCAGCATTTT
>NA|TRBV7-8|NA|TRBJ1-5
CASSPGVNRRFQPQHF
TGTGCCAGCAGCCCGGGGGTGAATCGCCGTTTTCAGCCCCAGCATTTT
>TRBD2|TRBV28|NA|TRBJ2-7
CASRNQEPSGRRTYEQYF
TGTGCCAGCAGAAATCAAGAGCCTAGCGGGAGGCGAACCTACGAGCAGTACTTC
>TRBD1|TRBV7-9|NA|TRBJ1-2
CASSLDRTGDGYTF
TGTGCCAGCAGCTTAGATCGGACAGGGGATGGCTACACCTTC
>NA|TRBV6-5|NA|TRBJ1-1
CASSYWEGGMNTEAFF
TGTGCCAGCAGTTACTGGGAGGGGGGAATGAACACTGAAGCTTTCTTT
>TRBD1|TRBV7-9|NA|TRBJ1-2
CASSFSGQGNGYTF
TGTGCCAGCAGCTTCTCCGGACAGGGTAACGGCTACACCTTC
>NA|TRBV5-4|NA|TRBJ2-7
CASSLARGNEQYF
TGTGCCAGCAGCTTGGCCAGGGGTAACGAGCAGTACTTC
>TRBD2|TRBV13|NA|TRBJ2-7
CASSPGGYEQYF
TGTGCCAGCAGTCCGGGAGGGTACGAGCAGTACTTC
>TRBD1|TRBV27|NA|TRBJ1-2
CASSPRDRGLGNYGYTF
TGTGCCAGCAGTCCCCGGGACAGGGGGCTGGGTAACTATGGCTACACCTTC
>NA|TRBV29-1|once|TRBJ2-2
CSCIAVNTGELFF
TGCAGCTGCATAGCGGTAAACACCGGGGAGCTGTTTTTT
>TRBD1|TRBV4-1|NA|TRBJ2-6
CASSQERTGVDNVLTF
TGCGCCAGCAGCCAAGAAAGGACAGGGGTGGACAACGTCCTGACTTTC
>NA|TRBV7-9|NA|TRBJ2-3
CASSLTGVTDTQYF
TGTGCCAGCAGCTTAACTGGGGTCACAGATACGCAGTATTTT
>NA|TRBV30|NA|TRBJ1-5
CAYGQMMNQPQHF
TGTGCCTACGGACAGATGATGAATCAGCCCCAGCATTTT
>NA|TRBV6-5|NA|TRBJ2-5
CASMGESGQETQYF
TGTGCCAGCATGGGCGAGTCGGGGCAAGAGACCCAGTACTTC
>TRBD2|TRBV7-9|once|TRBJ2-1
CASSSSSGEVNEQFF
TGTGCCAGCAGCTCATCGAGCGGGGAGGTCAATGAGCAGTTCTTC
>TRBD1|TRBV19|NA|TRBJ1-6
CASSGGTGGSSPLHF
TGTGCCAGTAGTGGGGGGACAGGGGGATCTTCACCCCTCCACTTT
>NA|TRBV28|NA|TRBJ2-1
CASSSSTVYNEQFF
TGTGCCAGCAGTAGCTCGACGGTATACAATGAGCAGTTCTTC
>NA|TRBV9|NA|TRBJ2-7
CASSAGNSYEQYF
TGTGCCAGCAGCGCAGGAAACTCCTACGAGCAGTACTTC
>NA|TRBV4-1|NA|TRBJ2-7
CASSYLVTYEQYF
TGCGCCAGCAGCTACTTAGTGACCTACGAGCAGTACTTC
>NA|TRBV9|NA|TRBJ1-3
CASSHEGTSGNTIYF
TGTGCCAGCAGCCACGAGGGGACCTCCGGAAACACCATATATTTT
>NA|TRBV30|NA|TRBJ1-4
CAWRQGGEKLFF
TGTGCCTGGAGACAGGGTGGAGAAAAACTGTTTTTT
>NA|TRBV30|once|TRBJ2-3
CAGAPTIPVVTDTQYF
TGTGCCGGAGCGCCTACCATCCCGGTGGTCACAGATACGCAGTATTTT
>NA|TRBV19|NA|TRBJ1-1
CASSMERLAGFFF
TGTGCCAGTAGTATGGAGCGCCTGGCAGGATTTTTTTTT
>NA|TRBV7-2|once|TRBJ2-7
CASSLYRQESYEQYF
TGTGCCAGCAGCTTATATAGGCAGGAGTCCTACGAGCAGTACTTC